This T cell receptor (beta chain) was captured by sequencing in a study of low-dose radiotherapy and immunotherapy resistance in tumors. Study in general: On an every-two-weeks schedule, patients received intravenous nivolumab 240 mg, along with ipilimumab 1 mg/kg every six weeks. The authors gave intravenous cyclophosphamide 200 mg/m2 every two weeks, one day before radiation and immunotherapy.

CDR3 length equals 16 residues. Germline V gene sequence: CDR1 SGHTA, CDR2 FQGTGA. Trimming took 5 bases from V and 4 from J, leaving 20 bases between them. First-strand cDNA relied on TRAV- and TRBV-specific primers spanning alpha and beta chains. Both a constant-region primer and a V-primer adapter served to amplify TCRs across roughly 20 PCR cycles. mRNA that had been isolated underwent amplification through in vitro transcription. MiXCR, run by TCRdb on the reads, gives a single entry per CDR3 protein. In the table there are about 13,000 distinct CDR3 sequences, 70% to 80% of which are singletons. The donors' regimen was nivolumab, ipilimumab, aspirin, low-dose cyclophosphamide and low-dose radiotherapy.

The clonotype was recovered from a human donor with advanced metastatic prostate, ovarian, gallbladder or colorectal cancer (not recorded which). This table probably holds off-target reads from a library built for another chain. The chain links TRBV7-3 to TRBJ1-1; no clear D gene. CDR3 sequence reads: CASSPHTQAEITEAFF. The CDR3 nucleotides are TGTGCCAGCAGCCCACATACCCAAGCGGAAATCACTGAAGCTTTCTTT. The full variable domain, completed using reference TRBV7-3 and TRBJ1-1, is GAGVSQTPSNKVTEKGKYVELRCDPISGHTALYWYRQSLGQGPEFLIYFQGTGAADDSGLPNDRFFAVRPEGSVSTLKIQRTERGDSAVYLCASSPHTQAEITEAFFGQGTRLTVV.